This T cell receptor (beta chain) stems from a study of cytomegalovirus exposure and HLA in healthy donors. Regarding the study as a whole: Reports state that TCR beta sequences accurately predicted most subjects' HLA-A and HLA-B alleles.

As concerns this clone: What it binds is unknown.

Losses at the gene ends were 3 bases for V and 4 bases for J; bases not matched to a gene: 13. CDR3 length equals 18 residues. CDR1 is SGHNT and CDR2 is YYREEE in the germline V gene (reference sequence). The PCR ran on 60 Vbeta and 13 Jbeta primers. The data were produced by immunoSEQ multiplex PCR, yet TCRdb's version contains in-frame clones alone and is incomplete. The profile shows about 150,000 clones, around 60% of them singletons. Sequenced material: PBMCs. The receptor's source is a woman aged 55-75 years in good health and CMV-seropositive. V is TRBV5-4 and J is TRBJ1-1; TRBD1 matches 12 bases. CDR3 sequence reads: CASSSPGGTGGVGTEAFF. The CDR3 DNA sequence: TGTGCCAGCAGCTCGCCTGGGGGGACAGGGGGCGTGGGCACTGAAGCTTTCTTT.